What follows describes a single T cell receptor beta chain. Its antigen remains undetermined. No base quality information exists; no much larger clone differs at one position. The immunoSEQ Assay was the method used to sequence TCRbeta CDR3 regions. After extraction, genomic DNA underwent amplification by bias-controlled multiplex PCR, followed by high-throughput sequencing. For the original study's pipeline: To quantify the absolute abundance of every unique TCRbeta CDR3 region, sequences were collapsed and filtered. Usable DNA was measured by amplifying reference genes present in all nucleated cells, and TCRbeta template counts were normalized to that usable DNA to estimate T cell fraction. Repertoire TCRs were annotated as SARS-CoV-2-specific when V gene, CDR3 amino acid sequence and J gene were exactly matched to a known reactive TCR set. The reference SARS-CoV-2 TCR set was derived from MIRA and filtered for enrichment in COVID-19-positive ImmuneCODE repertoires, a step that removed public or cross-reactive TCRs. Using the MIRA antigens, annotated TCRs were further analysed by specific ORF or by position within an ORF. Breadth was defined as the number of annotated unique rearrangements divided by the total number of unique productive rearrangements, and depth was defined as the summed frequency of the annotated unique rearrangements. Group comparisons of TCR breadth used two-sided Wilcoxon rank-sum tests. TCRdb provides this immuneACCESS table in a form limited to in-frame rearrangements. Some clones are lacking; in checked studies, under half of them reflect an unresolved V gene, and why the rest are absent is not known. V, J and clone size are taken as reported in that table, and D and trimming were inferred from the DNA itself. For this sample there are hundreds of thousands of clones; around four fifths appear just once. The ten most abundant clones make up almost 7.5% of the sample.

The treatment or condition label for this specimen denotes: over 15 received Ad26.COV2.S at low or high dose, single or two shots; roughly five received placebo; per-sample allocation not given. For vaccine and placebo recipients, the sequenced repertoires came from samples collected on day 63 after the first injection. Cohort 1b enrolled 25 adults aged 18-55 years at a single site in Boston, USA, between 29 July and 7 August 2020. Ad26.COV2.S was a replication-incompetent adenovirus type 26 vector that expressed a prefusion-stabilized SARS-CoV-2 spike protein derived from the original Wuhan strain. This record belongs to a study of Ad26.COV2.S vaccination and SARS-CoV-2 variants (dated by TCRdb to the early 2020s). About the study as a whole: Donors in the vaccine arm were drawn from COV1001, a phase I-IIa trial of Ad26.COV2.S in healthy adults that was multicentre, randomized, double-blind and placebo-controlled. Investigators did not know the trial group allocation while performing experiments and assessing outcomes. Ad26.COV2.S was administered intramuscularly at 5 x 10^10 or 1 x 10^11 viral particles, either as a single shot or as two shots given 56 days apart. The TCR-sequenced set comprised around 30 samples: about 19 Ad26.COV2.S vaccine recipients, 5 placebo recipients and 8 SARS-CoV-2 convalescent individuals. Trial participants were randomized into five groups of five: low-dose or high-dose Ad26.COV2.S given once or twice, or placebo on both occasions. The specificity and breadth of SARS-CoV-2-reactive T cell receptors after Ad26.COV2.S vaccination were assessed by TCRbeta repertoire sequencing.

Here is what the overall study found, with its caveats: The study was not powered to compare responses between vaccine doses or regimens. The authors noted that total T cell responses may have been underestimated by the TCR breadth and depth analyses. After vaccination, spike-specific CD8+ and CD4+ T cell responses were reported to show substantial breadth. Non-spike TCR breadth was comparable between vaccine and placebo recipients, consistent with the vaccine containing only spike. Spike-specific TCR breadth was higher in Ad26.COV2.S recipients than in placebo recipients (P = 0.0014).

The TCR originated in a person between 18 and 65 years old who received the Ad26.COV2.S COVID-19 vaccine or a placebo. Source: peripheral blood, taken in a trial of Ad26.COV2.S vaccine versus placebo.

At the DNA level, the sequence is TGTGCCAGCAGCCTCGGACTAGCGGGAGACTACGAGCAGTACTTC. This translates into CASSLGLAGDYEQYF. The chain is made from TRBV7-3 and TRBJ2-7; 13 junctional bases match TRBD2. CDR1 SGHTA and CDR2 FQGTGA are derived from the germline V gene. V is pruned by 5 bases and J by 3 bases, leaving 4 bases of the junction without a gene match. There are 15 amino acids in the CDR3, from cysteine to phenylalanine inclusive. The read is trimmed to its CDR3 DNA, 45 bases read in frame from base 1.